This T cell receptor (beta chain) was retrieved from a study of blood T cell repertoires in COVID-19. Across the study: Italy, Spain and the United States were the sources of the convalescent and acute COVID-19 samples.

The CDR3 is 11 residues long. Germline CDR1 and CDR2: SQVTM and ANQGSEA. Per the original data handling: From reference gene primer amplification, estimates of nucleated cell counts were derived. This table comes from immunoSEQ multiplex PCR, and its TCRdb copy is limited to in-frame clones, with some not included. That table is the source of V, J and clone size, and D and trimming were worked out from the DNA. The repertoire holds a few hundred thousand clones, with about 85% as singletons. Source material: peripheral blood. This receptor was identified in a woman aged 18-29 years who had recovered from COVID-19. The rearrangement uses TRBV29-1 and TRBJ2-1, with D tentatively TRBD1 (6 bases). CDR3 nucleotide sequence: TGCGGAACAGGGACCTACAATGAGCAGTTCTTC. Amino acids: CGTGTYNEQFF.